In this sample, the clone carrying this T cell receptor beta chain turned up a few times. This record comes from a study of blood T cell repertoires in COVID-19. In the original processing: How many nucleated cells were present was estimated from reference gene primer amplification. The assay was immunoSEQ multiplex PCR, and TCRdb's table has in-frame clones only and misses some. Clone size and V and J calls were adopted from that table, with D and trimming inferred from the DNA. The repertoire consists of some 350,000 clones, with around 87% occurring once and the leading ten covering approximately 5.3%. This sequence was found in a young woman who had recovered from COVID-19. Sample: PBMCs or T cells enriched from blood (not recorded which).

In DNA form, the CDR3 reads TGTGCCAGCAGCAAAGTTACACCAACTAATGAAAAACTGTTTTTT. This codes for CASSKVTPTNEKLFF. V usage is TRBV21-1 and J usage is TRBJ1-4; the listed D gene, TRBD1, was not tested against the DNA. TRBV21-1 is termed a pseudogene. CDR3 length equals 15 residues.